What follows are 28 T cell receptor beta chains derived from one specimen sequenced in a study of human T cells and chemical hapten exposure. TCRdb ran MiXCR on the RACE reads and lists one entry per CDR3 protein. This sample yields 270,000 or so distinct CDR3 sequences, of which around 7% are seen a single time; about 1.1% belongs to the top ten. Regarding time point: pre-sensitization, week 0. Regarding treatment: therapeutic diphenylcyclopropenone sensitization with weekly scalp DPC. The sequencing here drew on whole blood, taken in connection with sensitization to the hapten diphenylcyclopropenone (DPC). The receptors derive from a man younger than 35 with alopecia areata. Some clones in this sample may be carry-over from other donors' samples.

In its sample, this clonotype was seen a few times. V gene TRBV7-9 combines with J gene TRBJ1-4; no firm D call. Germline loops: CDR1 SEHNR, CDR2 FQNEAQ (reference sequence). V shed 5 bases and J shed 11 bases, with 18 bases lying between them. The CDR3 is made up of 14 amino acids. The CDR3 is CASSLKAGGGKLFF. CDR3 nucleotides: TGTGCCAGCAGCCTAAAAGCGGGAGGAGGGAAACTGTTTTTT. Supplemented by reference TRBV7-9 and TRBJ1-4, the full variable domain reads DTGVSQNPRHKITKRGQNVTFRCDPISEHNRLYWYRQTLGQGPEFLTYFQNEAQLEKSRLLSDRFSAERPKGSFSTLEIQRTEQGDSAMYLCASSLKAGGGKLFFGSGTQLSVL.

The rearrangement joins TRBV9 to TRBJ1-4; D is possibly TRBD1 (6 bases). Trimming took off 6 bases at V and 0 bases at J, with 12 bases between the two ends. The CDR3 spans 15 residues. Germline loops: CDR1 SGDLS, CDR2 YYNGEE. The CDR3 DNA sequence: TGTGCCAGCACCAAGGGGGAGTCAACTAATGAAAAACTGTTTTTT. Residues: CASTKGESTNEKLFF.

The chain carries TRBV4-1 and TRBJ2-6; 9 nucleotides match TRBD1. Trimming removed 3 bases from V and 4 bases from J; junction bases left unmatched: 13. CDR1 and CDR2 from the germline V gene are MGHRA and YSYEKL. The CDR3 totals 19 residues. CDR3 bases: TGCGCCAGCAGCCAGATTCCCGGGACAGGGATATCCGGGGCCAACGTCCTGACTTTC. It is translated as CASSQIPGTGISGANVLTF.

This clonotype was observed a handful of times. The rearrangement links TRBV28 to TRBJ2-2; D may be TRBD1 or TRBD2 (5 bases each). The V and J ends lost 8 bases and 2 bases respectively, with 15 bases between them. The CDR3 runs to 15 residues. The germline CDR1 and CDR2 sequences are MDHEN and SYDVKM. CDR3 bases: TGTGCCAGCTGTCATAGAGGGGCCAACACCGGGGAGCTGTTTTTT. Translated, it gives CASCHRGANTGELFF.

J is TRBJ1-1 and V is TRBV20-1, with D unclear. V gave up 1 base and J gave up 7 bases, with 10 bases separating them. CDR1 is DFQATT, CDR2 SNEGSKA, per germline (reference sequence). The CDR3 extends over 12 amino acids. The CDR3 protein is CSARARVDEAFF. The CDR3 coding sequence is TGCAGTGCTAGAGCACGGGTTGATGAAGCTTTCTTT.

This sequence joins TRBV10-3 and TRBJ2-2; D is perhaps TRBD1 or TRBD2 (5 bases each). The CDR3 is made up of 15 amino acids. CDR1 is ENHRY and CDR2 is SYGVKD in the germline V gene. The V and J ends lost 10 bases and 4 bases respectively, with 19 bases between them. The CDR3 sequence is CATVYAAGSTGELFF. CDR3 in DNA: TGTGCCACCGTCTATGCTGCAGGGAGCACCGGGGAGCTGTTTTTT.

The chain carries TRBV6-1 and TRBJ1-6, with 9 bases matching TRBD1. Germline CDR1 MNHNS, CDR2 SASEGT. The J segment lost 10 bases and the V segment lost 7 bases, leaving 5 bases of the junction unmatched. The CDR3 extends over 13 amino acids. The CDR3 sequence: CASTYRGQSPLHF. The CDR3 DNA is TGTGCCAGCACTTACAGGGGGCAATCACCCCTCCACTTT.

A few counts support this clonotype. The chain uses TRBV5-1 and TRBJ2-6; D is possibly TRBD1 (8 bases). This CDR3 contains 20 residues. Germline-derived CDR1 and CDR2 are SGHRS and YFSETQ. The V end was cut by 3 bases, the J end by 1 base, with 23 bases between. CDR3 amino acids: CASSSGLRTGRVSGANVLTF. The CDR3 DNA reads as TGCGCCAGCAGCTCGGGACTACGGACAGGGAGGGTTTCTGGGGCCAACGTCCTGACTTTC.

The CDR3 is CASSLRGTGVLNIQYF. The CDR3 nucleotides read TGTGCCAGCAGCTTGCGAGGGACAGGGGTTTTGAACATTCAGTACTTC. The genes are TRBV5-5 and TRBJ2-4; 10 bases are shared with TRBD1. Germline loops: CDR1 SGHKS, CDR2 YYEKEE (reference sequence). Unmatched junction bases numbered 8, after V lost 1 base and J lost 7 bases. The CDR3 covers 16 residues. Full variable domain (rest looked up from reference TRBV5-5 and TRBJ2-4): DAGVTQSPTHLIKTRGQQVTLRCSPISGHKSVSWYQQVLGQGPQFIFQYYEKEERGRGNFPDRFSARQFPNYSSELNVNALLLGDSALYLCASSLRGTGVLNIQYFGAGTRLSVL.

The CDR3 nucleotides are TGTGCCACCACAGGGGTCTCCGGAAACACCATATATTTT. This codes for CATTGVSGNTIYF. The chain links TRBV2 to TRBJ1-3; 7 nucleotides match TRBD1. The CDR3 covers 13 residues. Germline trimming cut 10 bases from V and 4 bases from J; bases unmatched to any gene: 7. The V gene's germline CDR1 is SNHLY and CDR2 FYNNEI. The full variable domain, rest sourced from reference TRBV2 and TRBJ1-3, is EPEVTQTPSHQVTQMGQEVILRCVPISNHLYFYWYRQILGQKVEFLVSFYNNEISEKSEIFDDQFSVERPDGSNFTLKIRSTKLEDSAMYFCATTGVSGNTIYFGEGSWLTVV.

The chain uses TRBV28 and TRBJ2-2; maybe TRBD1 (6 bases). CDR1 is MDHEN, CDR2 SYDVKM, per germline. V was cut by 2 bases and J by 6 bases, with 16 bases left in between. The CDR3 runs 16 residues. The CDR3 DNA reads as TGTGCCAGCAGTTTACCCTCACAGGGTAGGGCCGGGGAGCTGTTTTTT. This encodes CASSLPSQGRAGELFF.

This clonotype appeared a few times. The rearrangement links TRBV6-2 or TRBV6-3 to TRBJ2-2; D is perhaps TRBD1 (5 bases). The ends were cut back, 1 base at V and 0 bases at J, with 6 bases in the middle. This CDR3 is 15 amino acids long. Germline CDR1 reads MNHEY; CDR2 reads SVGEGT. The CDR3 DNA follows: TGTGCCAGCAGTTACTACAGGACGAACACCGGGGAGCTGTTTTTT. Its protein product is CASSYYRTNTGELFF.

This clonotype has ten or more counts. The rearrangement uses TRBV7-2 and TRBJ1-3; 9 positions match TRBD1. Germline trimming cut 4 bases from V and 0 bases from J; bases unmatched to any gene: 4. In germline, CDR1 is SGHTA, CDR2 FQGNSA. The CDR3 runs to 16 residues. CDR3 loop: CASSSGQGDSGNTIYF. The CDR3 region has the DNA TGTGCCAGCAGCTCGGGACAGGGCGACTCTGGAAACACCATATATTTT.

The chain is built from TRBV11-1 and TRBJ2-7; D ambiguous. Trimming took off 1 base at V and 3 bases at J, with 7 bases between the two ends. The CDR3 is made up of 13 amino acids. CDR1 is SGHAT and CDR2 is FQDESV in the germline V gene (reference sequence). For the CDR3, the DNA is TGTGCCAGCAGCTTAGGAGACAACTACGAGCAGTACGTC. It codes for CASSLGDNYEQYV.

CDR3 sequence: CASSGTIWSYTF. The CDR3, as DNA: TGTGCCAGCAGTGGAACTATATGGAGCTACACCTTC. This sequence joins TRBV2 and TRBJ1-2; no firm D call. CDR3 length equals 12 residues. The V and J ends lost 4 bases and 9 bases respectively, with 12 bases between them. Germline V gene sequence: CDR1 SNHLY, CDR2 FYNNEI.

This clonotype was found many times. V is TRBV7-9 and J is TRBJ2-1, with 7 bases identical to TRBD2. V dropped 8 bases and J dropped 3; count of bases not matched to a gene: 4. The CDR3 is 13 amino acids. Germline V CDR1 and CDR2: SEHNR, FQNEAQ (reference sequence). CDR3: CASGAGVYNEQFF. The CDR3, as DNA: TGTGCCAGCGGCGCGGGGGTCTACAATGAGCAGTTCTTC.

This clonotype was seen a few times. V usage is TRBV6-2 or TRBV6-3 and J usage is TRBJ2-3, with a tentative D call TRBD2 (6 bases). The germline CDR1 and CDR2 sequences are MNHEY and SVGEGT. The V and J ends lost 6 bases and 7 bases respectively, with 14 bases between them. This CDR3 has 13 residues. CDR3 coding DNA: TGTGCCAGCAGGGATCCGGGAGAAAATACGCAGTATTTT. It yields the protein CASRDPGENTQYF.

This clonotype was seen a handful of times. The rearrangement uses TRBV20-1 and TRBJ1-5; 7 bases align to TRBD1. The length of the CDR3 is 17 residues. Trimming took 0 bases from V and 4 from J; bases not matched to a gene: 12. Germline assignment: CDR1 DFQATT and CDR2 SNEGSKA (reference sequence). The DNA of the CDR3 is TGCAGTGCTAGAGATCAGGGCAGGGGGGTTCAGAATCAGCCCCAGCATTTT. Translating gives CSARDQGRGVQNQPQHF.

The rearrangement joins TRBV20-1 to TRBJ1-2; D call uncertain. CDR3 size: 14 residues. The V end was cut by 0 bases, the J end by 4 bases, with 12 bases between. Looked up from germline, CDR1 is DFQATT and CDR2 is SNEGSKA (reference sequence). CDR3 protein: CSARDLGRSYGYTF. The DNA for the CDR3 is TGCAGTGCTAGAGATCTGGGCAGAAGCTATGGCTACACCTTC.

The gene calls are TRBV2 and TRBJ2-4; the D is unclear. In germline, CDR1 is SNHLY, CDR2 FYNNEI. Trimming took off 3 bases at V and 0 bases at J, with 9 bases between the two ends. The CDR3 has 15 residues. Written as DNA, the CDR3 is TGTGCCAGCAGTGAGGCTACCCGAGCCAAAAACATTCAGTACTTC. It is translated as CASSEATRAKNIQYF. Full variable domain (rest looked up from reference TRBV2 and TRBJ2-4): EPEVTQTPSHQVTQMGQEVILRCVPISNHLYFYWYRQILGQKVEFLVSFYNNEISEKSEIFDDQFSVERPDGSNFTLKIRSTKLEDSAMYFCASSEATRAKNIQYFGAGTRLSVL.

The genes are TRBV9 and TRBJ2-2; D remains unclear. V gave up 0 bases and J gave up 6 bases, with 15 bases separating them. The CDR3 loop spans 16 amino acids. Germline loops: CDR1 SGDLS, CDR2 YYNGEE. Here the CDR3 reads CASSVGRTSGPGELFF. The CDR3 coding sequence is TGTGCCAGCAGCGTAGGTAGGACCTCTGGCCCCGGGGAGCTGTTTTTT.

This clonotype has just a few counts. The DNA of the CDR3 is TGTGCCAGCCGCGGGACAGCGAACACCGGGGAGCTGTTTTTT. Protein product: CASRGTANTGELFF. The V and J genes are TRBV2 and TRBJ2-2; D may be TRBD1 (7 bases). The CDR3 has 14 residues. Germline loops: CDR1 SNHLY, CDR2 FYNNEI. V lost 8 bases, J lost 0 bases, and 10 bases lay in between. Together with reference TRBV2 and TRBJ2-2, the CDR3 gives the full variable domain: EPEVTQTPSHQVTQMGQEVILRCVPISNHLYFYWYRQILGQKVEFLVSFYNNEISEKSEIFDDQFSVERPDGSNFTLKIRSTKLEDSAMYFCASRGTANTGELFFGEGSRLTVL.

CDR3 in amino acids: CSVSQDTIYF. The CDR3 nucleotides are TGCAGCGTTTCGCAGGACACCATATATTTT. The chain links TRBV29-1 to TRBJ1-3, with D uncertain. The germline CDR1 and CDR2 sequences are SQVTM and ANQGSEA. Trimming took off 5 bases at V and 8 bases at J, with 7 bases between the two ends. The CDR3 contains 10 residues.

The chain combines TRBV6-5 with TRBJ1-4, with TRBD1 as a possible D gene (5 bases). V was pared by 0 bases and J by 0 bases, with 11 bases between. Germline-derived CDR1 and CDR2 are MNHEY and SVGAGI. The CDR3 totals 17 residues. Written as DNA, the CDR3 is TGTGCCAGCAGTTACTCACCGCGGGGGGCAACTAATGAAAAACTGTTTTTT. Protein product: CASSYSPRGATNEKLFF.

This clonotype was seen more than once but under ten times. The chain has TRBV20-1 and TRBJ1-5, with 9 nucleotides matching TRBD1. The ends lost 0 bases at V and 6 bases at J; junction bases unmatched: 9. From germline, CDR1 is DFQATT and CDR2 SNEGSKA (reference sequence). CDR3 length equals 16 residues. The CDR3 protein is CSAREPGTGSTQPQHF. CDR3 nucleotide sequence: TGCAGTGCTAGAGAGCCCGGGACAGGGAGTACTCAGCCCCAGCATTTT.

V and J are TRBV6-5 and TRBJ2-2; the D is unclear. Germline V gene data show CDR1 as MNHEY and CDR2 as SVGAGI. The CDR3 has 11 residues. V dropped 7 bases and J dropped 5 bases, with 5 bases sitting between them. The CDR3 reads CASKKTGELFF. As DNA, the CDR3 is TGTGCCAGCAAGAAAACCGGGGAGCTGTTTTTT.

CDR3 sequence reads: CASSLSRDRGEQYF. The CDR3 DNA follows: TGTGCCAGCAGTTTAAGCCGGGACAGGGGCGAGCAGTACTTC. The chain employs TRBV12-3 or TRBV12-4 and TRBJ2-7, with 10 nucleotides matching TRBD1. With 2 bases clipped from V and 6 bases from J, the junction kept 4 bases outside the gene matches. The CDR3 is made up of 14 amino acids.

The chain uses TRBV9 and TRBJ2-4, with D possibly called TRBD1 or TRBD2 (5 bases each). CDR1 is SGDLS and CDR2 is YYNGEE in the germline V gene. The CDR3 contains 15 residues. V was cut by 0 bases and J by 0 bases, with 7 bases left in between. The CDR3 is CASSVVGTAKNIQYF. The CDR3 coding sequence is TGTGCCAGCAGCGTAGTTGGGACAGCCAAAAACATTCAGTACTTC.